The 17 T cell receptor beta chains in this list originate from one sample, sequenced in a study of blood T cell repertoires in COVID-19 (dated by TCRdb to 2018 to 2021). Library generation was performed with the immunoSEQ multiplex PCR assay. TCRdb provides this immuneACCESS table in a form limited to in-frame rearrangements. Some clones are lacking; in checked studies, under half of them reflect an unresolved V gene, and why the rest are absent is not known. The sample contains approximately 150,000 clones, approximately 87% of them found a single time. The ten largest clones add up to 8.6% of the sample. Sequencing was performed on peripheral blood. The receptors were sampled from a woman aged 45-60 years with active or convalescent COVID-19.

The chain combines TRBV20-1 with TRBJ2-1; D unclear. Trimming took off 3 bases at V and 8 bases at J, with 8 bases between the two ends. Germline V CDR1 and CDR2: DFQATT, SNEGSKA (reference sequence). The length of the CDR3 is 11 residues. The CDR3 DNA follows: TGCAGTGCTAGTGTAGCTTATGAGCAGTTCTTC. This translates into CSASVAYEQFF.

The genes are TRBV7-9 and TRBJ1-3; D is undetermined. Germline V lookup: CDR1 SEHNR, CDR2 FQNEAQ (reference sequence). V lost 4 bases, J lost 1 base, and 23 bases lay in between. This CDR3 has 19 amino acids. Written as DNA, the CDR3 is TGTGCCAGCAGCTCATTATTTTTCGGGCGGGGAGTATCTGGAAACACCATATATTTT. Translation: CASSSLFFGRGVSGNTIYF. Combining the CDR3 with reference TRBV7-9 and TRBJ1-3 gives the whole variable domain DTGVSQNPRHKITKRGQNVTFRCDPISEHNRLYWYRQTLGQGPEFLTYFQNEAQLEKSRLLSDRFSAERPKGSFSTLEIQRTEQGDSAMYLCASSSLFFGRGVSGNTIYFGEGSWLTVV.

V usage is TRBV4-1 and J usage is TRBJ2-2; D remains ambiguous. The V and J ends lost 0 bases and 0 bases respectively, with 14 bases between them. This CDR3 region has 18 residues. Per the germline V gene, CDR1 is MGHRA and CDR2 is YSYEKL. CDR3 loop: CASSQEDTLIPNTGELFF. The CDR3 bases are TGCGCCAGCAGCCAAGAAGACACTTTAATTCCGAACACCGGGGAGCTGTTTTTT.

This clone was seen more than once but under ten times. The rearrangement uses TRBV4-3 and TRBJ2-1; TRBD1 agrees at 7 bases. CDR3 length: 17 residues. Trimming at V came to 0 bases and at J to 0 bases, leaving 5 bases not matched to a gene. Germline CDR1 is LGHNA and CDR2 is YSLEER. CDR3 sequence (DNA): TGCGCCAGCAGCCAAGATCTTGACAGGGCCTCCTACAATGAGCAGTTCTTC. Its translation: CASSQDLDRASYNEQFF.

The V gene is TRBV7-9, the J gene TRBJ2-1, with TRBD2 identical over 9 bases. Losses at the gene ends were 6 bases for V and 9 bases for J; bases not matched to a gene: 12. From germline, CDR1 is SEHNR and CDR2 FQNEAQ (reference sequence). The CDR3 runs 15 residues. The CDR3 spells CASSPWGLATGEQFF. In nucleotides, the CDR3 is TGTGCCAGCAGTCCCTGGGGACTAGCAACGGGTGAGCAGTTCTTC.

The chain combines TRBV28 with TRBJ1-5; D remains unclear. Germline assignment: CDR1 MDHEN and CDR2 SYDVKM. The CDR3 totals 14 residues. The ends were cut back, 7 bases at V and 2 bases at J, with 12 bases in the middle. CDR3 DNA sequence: TGTGCCAGCACCCCCGGGAGTGGCAATCAGCCCCAGCATTTT. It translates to CASTPGSGNQPQHF. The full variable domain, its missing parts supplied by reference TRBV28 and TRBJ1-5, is DVKVTQSSRYLVKRTGEKVFLECVQDMDHENMFWYRQDPGLGLRLIYFSYDVKMKEKGDIPEGYSVSREKKERFSLILESASTNQTSMYLCASTPGSGNQPQHFGDGTRLSIL.

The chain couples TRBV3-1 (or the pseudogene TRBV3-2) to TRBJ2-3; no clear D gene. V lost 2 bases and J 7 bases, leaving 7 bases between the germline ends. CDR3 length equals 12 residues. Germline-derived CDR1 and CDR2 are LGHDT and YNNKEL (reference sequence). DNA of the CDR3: TGTGCCAGCAGCCAATCGACAAATACGCAGTATTTT. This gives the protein CASSQSTNTQYF.

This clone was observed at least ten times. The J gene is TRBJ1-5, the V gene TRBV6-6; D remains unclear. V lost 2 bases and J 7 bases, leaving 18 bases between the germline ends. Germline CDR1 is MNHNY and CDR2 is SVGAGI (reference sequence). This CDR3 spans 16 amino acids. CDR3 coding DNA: TGTGCCAGCAGTTACAGTAACAGAGTGGTTCCGCAGCCCCAGCATTTT. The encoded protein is CASSYSNRVVPQPQHF.

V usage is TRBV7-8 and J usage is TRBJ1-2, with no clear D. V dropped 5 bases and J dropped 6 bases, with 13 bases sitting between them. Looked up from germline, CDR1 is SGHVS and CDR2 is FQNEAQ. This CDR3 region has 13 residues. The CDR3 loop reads CASSRRSSNGYTF. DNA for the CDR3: TGTGCCAGCAGCCGGAGGTCGTCGAATGGCTACACCTTC.

As DNA, the CDR3 is TGTGCCTGGAAGTCCCTGGGCAGCTCCTACAATGAGCAGTTCTTC. It codes for CAWKSLGSSYNEQFF. This chain uses TRBV30 with TRBJ2-1; D unclear. CDR3 length equals 15 residues. Trimming took off 4 bases at V and 0 bases at J, with 13 bases between the two ends. Germline loops: CDR1 GTSNPN, CDR2 SVGIG (reference sequence).

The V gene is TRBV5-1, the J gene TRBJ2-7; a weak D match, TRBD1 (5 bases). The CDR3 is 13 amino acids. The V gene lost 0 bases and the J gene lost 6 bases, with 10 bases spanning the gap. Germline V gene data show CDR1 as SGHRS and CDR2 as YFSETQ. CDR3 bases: TGCGCCAGCAGCTTGGAACAGGCGAGCGAGCAGTACTTC. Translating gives CASSLEQASEQYF.

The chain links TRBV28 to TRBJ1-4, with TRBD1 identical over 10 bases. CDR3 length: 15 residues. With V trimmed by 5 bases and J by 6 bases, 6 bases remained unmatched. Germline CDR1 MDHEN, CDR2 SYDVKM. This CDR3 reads CASSPQTGGDEKLFF. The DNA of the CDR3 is TGTGCCAGCAGTCCCCAGACAGGGGGCGATGAAAAACTGTTTTTT.

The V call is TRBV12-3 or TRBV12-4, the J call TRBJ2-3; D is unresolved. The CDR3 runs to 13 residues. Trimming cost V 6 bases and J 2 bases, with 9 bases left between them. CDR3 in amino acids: CASSLKITDTQYF. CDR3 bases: TGTGCCAGCAGCCTAAAGATCACAGATACGCAGTATTTT.

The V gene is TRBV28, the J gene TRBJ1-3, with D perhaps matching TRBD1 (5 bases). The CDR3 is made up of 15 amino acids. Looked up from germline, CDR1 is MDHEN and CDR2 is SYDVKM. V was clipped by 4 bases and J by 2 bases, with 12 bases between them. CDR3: CASSWERTTGNTIYF. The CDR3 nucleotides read TGTGCCAGCAGTTGGGAACGGACAACTGGAAACACCATATATTTT.

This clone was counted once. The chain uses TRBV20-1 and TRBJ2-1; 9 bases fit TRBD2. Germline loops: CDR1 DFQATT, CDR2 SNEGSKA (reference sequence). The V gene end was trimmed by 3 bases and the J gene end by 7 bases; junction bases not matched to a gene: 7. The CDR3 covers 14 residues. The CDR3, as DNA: TGCAGTGCTAGTGCGGGACTAGCAAGAAATGAGCAGTTCTTC. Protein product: CSASAGLARNEQFF.

CDR3 residues: CASTPLSVNTEAFF. The DNA for the CDR3 is TGTGCCAGCACCCCTCTTTCCGTGAACACTGAAGCTTTCTTT. V usage is TRBV5-5 and J usage is TRBJ1-1; D gene unclear. The CDR3 is 14 residues long. Trimming took 6 bases from V and 0 from J, leaving 12 bases between them. Germline V CDR1 and CDR2: SGHKS, YYEKEE (reference sequence).

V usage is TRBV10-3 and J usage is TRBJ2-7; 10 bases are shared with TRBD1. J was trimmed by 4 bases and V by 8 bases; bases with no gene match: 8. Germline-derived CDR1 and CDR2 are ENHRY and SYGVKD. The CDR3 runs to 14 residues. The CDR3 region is CAISRDRGTYEQYF. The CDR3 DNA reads TGTGCCATCTCAAGGGACAGGGGTACATACGAGCAGTACTTC.